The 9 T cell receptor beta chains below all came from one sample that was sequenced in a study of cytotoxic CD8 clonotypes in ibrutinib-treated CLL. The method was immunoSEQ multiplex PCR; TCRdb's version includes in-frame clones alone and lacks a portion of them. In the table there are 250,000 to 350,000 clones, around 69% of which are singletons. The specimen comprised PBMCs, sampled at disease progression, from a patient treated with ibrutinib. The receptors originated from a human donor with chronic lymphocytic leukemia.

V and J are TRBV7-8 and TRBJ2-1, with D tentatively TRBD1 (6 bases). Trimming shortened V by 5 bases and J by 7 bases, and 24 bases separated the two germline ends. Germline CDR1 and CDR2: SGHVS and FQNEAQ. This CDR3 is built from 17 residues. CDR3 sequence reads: CASSPVATGRRWNEQFF. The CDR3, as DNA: TGTGCCAGCAGCCCGGTCGCGACAGGCCGACGTTGGAATGAGCAGTTCTTC.

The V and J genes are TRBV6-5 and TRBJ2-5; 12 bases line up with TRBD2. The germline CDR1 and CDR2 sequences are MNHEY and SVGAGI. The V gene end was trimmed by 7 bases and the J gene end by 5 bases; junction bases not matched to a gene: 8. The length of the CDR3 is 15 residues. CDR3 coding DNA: TGTGCCAGCAACTGGGGGACTAGCGGGTCGGAGACCCAGTACTTC. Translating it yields CASNWGTSGSETQYF.

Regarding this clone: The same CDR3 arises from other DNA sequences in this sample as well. CDR3: CASSRDSNYGYTF. In nucleotides, the CDR3 is TGTGCCAGCAGCAGGGACAGTAACTATGGCTACACCTTC. The chain links TRBV7-2 to TRBJ1-2; 7 bases line up with TRBD1. This CDR3 region has 13 residues. Germline CDR1 and CDR2: SGHTA and FQGNSA. Trimming cost V 5 bases and J 1 base; bases outside gene matches: 1.

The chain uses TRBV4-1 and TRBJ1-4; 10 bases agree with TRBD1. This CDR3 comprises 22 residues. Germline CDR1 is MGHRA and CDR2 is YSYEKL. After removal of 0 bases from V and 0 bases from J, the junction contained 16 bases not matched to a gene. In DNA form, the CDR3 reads TGCGCCAGCAGCCAAGACCCGGGACAGGGGCTAATCAGGCTTGCAACTAATGAAAAACTGTTTTTT. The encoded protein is CASSQDPGQGLIRLATNEKLFF.

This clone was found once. CDR3 residues: CASERSREDGYTF. The CDR3 DNA is TGTGCCAGCGAAAGGTCCAGGGAGGATGGCTACACCTTC. The chain is built from TRBV18 and TRBJ1-2; tentatively, D is TRBD1 (5 bases). Trimming cost V 8 bases and J 6 bases, with 16 bases left between them. The CDR3 spans 13 residues. Per germline, CDR1 KGHSH and CDR2 LQKENI.

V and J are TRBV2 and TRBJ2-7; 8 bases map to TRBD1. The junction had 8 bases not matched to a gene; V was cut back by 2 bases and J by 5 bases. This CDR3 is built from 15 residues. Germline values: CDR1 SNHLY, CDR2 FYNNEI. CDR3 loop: CASSELRGRAHEQYF. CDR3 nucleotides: TGTGCCAGCAGTGAACTCAGGGGGCGCGCGCACGAGCAGTACTTC.

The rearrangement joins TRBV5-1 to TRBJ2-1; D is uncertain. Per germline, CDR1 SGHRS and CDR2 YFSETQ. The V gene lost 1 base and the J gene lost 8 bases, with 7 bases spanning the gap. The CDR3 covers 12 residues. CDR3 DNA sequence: TGCGCCAGCAGCTTGTTGGAGTATGAGCAGTTCTTC. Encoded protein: CASSLLEYEQFF.

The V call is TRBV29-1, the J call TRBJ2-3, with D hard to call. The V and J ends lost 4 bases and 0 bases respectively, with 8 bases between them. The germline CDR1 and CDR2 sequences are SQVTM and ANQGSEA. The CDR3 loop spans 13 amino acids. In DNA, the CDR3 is TGCAGCGTTGTTATAGCTAGCACAGATACGCAGTATTTT. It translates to CSVVIASTDTQYF.

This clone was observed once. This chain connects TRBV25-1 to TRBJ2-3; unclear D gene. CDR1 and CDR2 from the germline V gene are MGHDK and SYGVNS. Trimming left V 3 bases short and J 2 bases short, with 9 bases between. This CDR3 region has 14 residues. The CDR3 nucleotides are TGTGCCAGCAGTGATCAACCATACACAGATACGCAGTATTTT. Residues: CASSDQPYTDTQYF.